This note documents a single TCR beta chain sequence. Its target is not known. TCRdb fed the reads into MiXCR, producing one record per CDR3 protein. The top ten clones hold 6.5% to 9% of a sample with approximately 42,000 distinct CDR3 sequences, 12% of them seen once. The sample is drawn from a study of type 1 regulatory T cells. Study-level information: This in vitro CD4 product, T-allo10, is enriched for Tr1 cells and alloantigen-specific.

CDR3 size: 13 residues. The V gene's germline CDR1 is SGHTA and CDR2 FQGNSA. V shed 1 base and J shed 8 bases, with 9 bases lying between them. The study's findings and limits: Type 1 regulatory T cells had a more restricted TCR repertoire than non-type 1 regulatory T cells.

The TCR originated in a human donor in good health. The V gene is TRBV7-2, the J gene TRBJ2-1; no reliable D call. Sequencing used cultured non-Tr1 T cells, either the whole culture or a sorted T cell fraction (not recorded which). The CDR3 DNA sequence: TGTGCCAGCAGCTTAGGGGCCTTGGATGAGCAGTTCTTC. Residues: CASSLGALDEQFF.